These 20 T cell receptor beta chains share one sample of origin, sequenced in a study of T cells in Graves' hyperthyroidism and ophthalmopathy. Amplification of TCR beta CDR3 regions was performed using RNA transcripts as template. With the HTBI primer set, the TCR CDR3 went through a first round of RT-PCR. TCRdb reprocessed the multiplex PCR reads with MiXCR, giving one entry per CDR3 protein. Of about 720,000 distinct CDR3 sequences listed, around 15% are singletons. Sequences were obtained from blood. Receptor source: a man in his late teens or twenties with Graves' hyperthyroidism.

This clonotype was picked up a small number of times. The chain has TRBV4-1 and TRBJ1-1; D remains ambiguous. There are 15 residues in the CDR3. Germline V CDR1 and CDR2: MGHRA, YSYEKL. Between the trimmed V and J ends, which lost 1 base and 4 bases, there was a span of 13 bases. The CDR3 DNA is TGCGCCAGCAGCCAAGGAGGTACGGCGTTCACTGAAGCTTTCTTT. Encoded protein: CASSQGGTAFTEAFF.

The chain recombines TRBV20-1 with TRBJ2-3, with TRBD2 matching over 9 bases. The junction had 8 bases not matched to a gene; V was cut back by 0 bases and J by 4 bases. CDR1 DFQATT and CDR2 SNEGSKA come from the germline V gene (reference sequence). There are 16 residues in the CDR3. CDR3 loop: CSARDSDSGSPDTQYF. CDR3 nucleotides: TGCAGTGCTAGAGATTCGGATAGCGGGAGCCCAGATACGCAGTATTTT.

The rearrangement joins TRBV12-3 or TRBV12-4 to TRBJ2-2; weak D call: TRBD2 (5 bases). The CDR3 is 14 amino acids. The V end lost 6 bases, the J end lost 8 bases, and 16 bases lay between the germline ends. Here the CDR3 reads CASSSWERIGELFF. The CDR3 DNA reads as TGTGCCAGCAGCTCCTGGGAGAGAATTGGGGAGCTGTTTTTT.

The rearrangement uses TRBV20-1 and TRBJ1-2; tentatively, D is TRBD1 (5 bases). Germline CDR1 reads DFQATT; CDR2 reads SNEGSKA (reference sequence). There are 14 residues in the CDR3. V lost 1 base and J lost 3, with 12 bases in between. Here the CDR3 reads CSARAGGNDYGYTF. The CDR3 DNA follows: TGCAGTGCTAGAGCGGGGGGGAATGACTATGGCTACACCTTC.

This chain uses TRBV7-2 with TRBJ2-7; TRBD1 or TRBD2 may be the D gene (5 bases each). This CDR3 has 17 residues. The V gene's germline CDR1 is SGHTA and CDR2 FQGNSA. V lost 5 bases and J 0 bases, leaving 20 bases between the germline ends. The CDR3 sequence: CASSGSLRGRSSYEQYF. The CDR3 DNA reads TGTGCCAGCAGCGGGAGCCTTAGGGGCAGGAGCTCCTACGAGCAGTACTTC.

The sample holds many counts of this clonotype. V is TRBV6-1 and J is TRBJ2-7; 7 bases line up with TRBD1. V shed 10 bases and J 3 bases; nucleotides not matched to a gene: 6. The germline CDR1 and CDR2 sequences are MNHNS and SASEGT. The length of the CDR3 is 12 residues. The DNA of the CDR3 is TGTGCCACCGGGACAGCCTACTACGAGCAGTACTTC. Its translation: CATGTAYYEQYF.

V and J are TRBV10-3 and TRBJ2-1, with a tentative D call TRBD2 (6 bases). CDR3 length: 11 amino acids. Germline loops: CDR1 ENHRY, CDR2 SYGVKD. V lost 9 bases and J 12 bases, leaving 15 bases between the germline ends. The CDR3 spells CAIPGLPLQFF. The CDR3, as DNA: TGTGCCATTCCGGGACTCCCGCTGCAGTTCTTC.

This clonotype has only a few counts. J is TRBJ2-2 and V is TRBV12-3 or TRBV12-4; 9 nucleotides line up with TRBD1. The CDR3 runs 13 residues. J was trimmed by 6 bases and V by 10 bases; bases with no gene match: 6. Written as DNA, the CDR3 is TGTGCCAACAAGGACAGGGGTGCCGGGGAGCTGTTTTTT. Amino acids: CANKDRGAGELFF.

The rearrangement uses TRBV7-9 and TRBJ2-2, with a tentative D call TRBD2 (6 bases). Germline V CDR1 and CDR2: SEHNR, FQNEAQ (reference sequence). V shed 4 bases and J shed 4 bases, with 13 bases lying between them. The CDR3 is made up of 15 amino acids. The CDR3 is CASSSGTHGTGELFF. CDR3 in DNA: TGTGCCAGCAGCTCCGGGACTCATGGCACCGGGGAGCTGTTTTTT.

The sample holds a few counts of this clonotype. The chain uses TRBV6-2 or TRBV6-3 and TRBJ2-7; D ambiguous. Trimming removed 7 bases at V and 5 bases at J, with 18 bases between. From germline, CDR1 is MNHEY and CDR2 SVGEGT. CDR3 length: 14 residues. This CDR3 reads CASTRSLLPNEQYF. Here the CDR3 DNA reads TGTGCCAGCACCCGGTCCCTCCTACCCAACGAGCAGTACTTC.

This clonotype came up a few times. CDR3 sequence (DNA): TGTGCCGCGAAGGGCGAAGGCTACGAGCAGTACTTC. Translation gives CAAKGEGYEQYF. The chain carries TRBV6-1 and TRBJ2-7; D unresolved. There are 12 residues in the CDR3. The V end was cut by 11 bases, the J end by 3 bases, with 14 bases between. Per germline, CDR1 MNHNS and CDR2 SASEGT.

This clonotype has only a few counts. The chain carries TRBV20-1 and TRBJ1-2, with D possibly being TRBD1 (5 bases). V gave up 3 bases and J gave up 4 bases, with 15 bases separating them. The CDR3 has 14 amino acids. CDR1 and CDR2 (germline): DFQATT, SNEGSKA (reference sequence). CDR3 in amino acids: CSASPSGFTYGYTF. The CDR3 DNA follows: TGCAGTGCTAGTCCTTCAGGGTTTACCTATGGCTACACCTTC.

V is TRBV18 and J is TRBJ2-1; D might be TRBD1 (6 bases). Germline assignment: CDR1 KGHSH and CDR2 LQKENI. V shed 8 bases and J shed 2 bases, with 10 bases lying between them. The CDR3 has 13 amino acids. CDR3 region: CASNRETYNEQFF. The CDR3 coding sequence is TGTGCCAGCAACAGGGAGACCTACAATGAGCAGTTCTTC.

Worth noting for this clonotype: Its ends do not fully match the called genes, so a read error is possible. The V call is TRBV10-3, the J call TRBJ1-1; no clear D gene. The CDR3 is 15 amino acids. CDR1 ENHRY and CDR2 SYGVKD come from the germline V gene. CDR3 DNA sequence: TGTGCCACCAGTGGTATCGCAGCGAAGAACACTGAAGCTTTCTTT. Protein sequence: CATSGIAAKNTEAFF.

This clonotype was counted many times. The chain is built from TRBV28 and TRBJ2-5; possibly TRBD2 for D (6 bases). CDR1 and CDR2 (germline): MDHEN, SYDVKM. This CDR3 region has 14 residues. The V end lost 3 bases, the J end lost 5 bases, and 13 bases lay between the germline ends. Here the CDR3 reads CASSLARGMETQYF. The CDR3 nucleotides read TGTGCCAGCAGTTTGGCGCGGGGTATGGAGACCCAGTACTTC.

The chain joins TRBV5-1 to TRBJ1-2; D not certain. V shed 0 bases and J shed 0 bases, with 9 bases lying between them. In germline, CDR1 is SGHRS, CDR2 YFSETQ. The length of the CDR3 is 15 residues. The CDR3 sequence: CASSLDHGANYGYTF. The CDR3, as DNA: TGCGCCAGCAGCTTGGACCATGGAGCTAACTATGGCTACACCTTC.

The genes are TRBV4-1 and TRBJ2-7; 7 nucleotides match TRBD1. The V and J ends lost 3 bases and 3 bases, in that order; junction bases with no gene match: 11. Germline V gene data show CDR1 as MGHRA and CDR2 as YSYEKL. This CDR3 comprises 16 residues. CDR3 loop: CASSQRPRQGFYEQYF. CDR3 nucleotide sequence: TGCGCCAGCAGCCAGCGGCCTCGACAGGGTTTCTACGAGCAGTACTTC.

The rearrangement uses TRBV20-1 and TRBJ2-1; 10 bases fit TRBD2. J lost 12 bases, V lost 0 bases, and 14 bases had no gene match. CDR1 and CDR2 from the germline V gene are DFQATT and SNEGSKA (reference sequence). CDR3 length: 16 residues. CDR3 sequence: CSARDHLAGVYKGQFF. Written as DNA, the CDR3 is TGCAGTGCTAGAGATCACCTAGCGGGGGTTTACAAGGGGCAGTTCTTC.

CDR3 nucleotides: TGCAGCGGGGTCTCGGGTGGCTACACTGAAGCTTTCTTT. Its translation: CSGVSGGYTEAFF. The chain carries TRBV29-1 and TRBJ1-1; D unclear. The CDR3 covers 13 residues. Germline-derived CDR1 and CDR2 are SQVTM and ANQGSEA. V was pared by 7 bases and J by 3 bases, with 15 bases between.

This clonotype has a count of ten or more. This chain joins TRBV11-2 and TRBJ2-1; D is possibly TRBD1 or TRBD2 (5 bases each). CDR1 is SGHAT and CDR2 is FQNNGV in the germline V gene. This CDR3 region has 14 residues. The V gene lost 5 bases and the J gene lost 3 bases, with 11 bases spanning the gap. CDR3 sequence: CASSGLGHYNEQFF. The CDR3 nucleotides are TGTGCCAGCAGCGGACTGGGGCACTACAATGAGCAGTTCTTC.